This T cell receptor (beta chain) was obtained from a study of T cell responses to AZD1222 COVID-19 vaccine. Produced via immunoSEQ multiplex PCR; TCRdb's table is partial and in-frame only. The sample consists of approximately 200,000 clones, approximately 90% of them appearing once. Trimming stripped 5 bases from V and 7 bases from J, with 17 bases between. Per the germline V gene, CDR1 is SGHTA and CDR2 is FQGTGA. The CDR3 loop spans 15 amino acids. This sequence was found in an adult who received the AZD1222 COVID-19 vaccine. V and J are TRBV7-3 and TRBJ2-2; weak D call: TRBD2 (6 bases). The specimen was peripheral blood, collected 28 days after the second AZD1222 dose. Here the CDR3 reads CASSPMTRLGGELFF. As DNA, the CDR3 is TGTGCCAGCAGCCCGATGACTAGACTTGGCGGGGAGCTGTTTTTT.